The rows below give T cell receptor beta chains drawn from one sample of a study of PD-1 blockade in classical Hodgkin lymphoma. The assay was immunoSEQ multiplex PCR, and TCRdb's table has in-frame clones only and misses some. The sample lists 35,000 to 40,000 clones; about 86% were seen once. This specimen consisted of peripheral blood mononuclear cells (PBMCs), obtained before the second cycle of nivolumab. These receptor sequences come from a human donor with classical Hodgkin lymphoma. CDR3s include the opening cysteine and the closing phenylalanine or tryptophan. The D gene is left open where the match is weak. Clone size is given for some rows only: seen once, a few or many times, or a class if the clone is expanded.

TRBJ2-3	TRBV7-3	.	TRBD2	CASSYPKISGSGDGDTQYF	TGTGCCAGCAGCTACCCTAAAATCAGCGGGAGCGGAGATGGAGATACGCAGTATTTT
TRBJ2-1	TRBV5-1	.	.	CASSFGTTTNNEQFF	TGCGCCAGCAGCTTTGGGACCACGACTAACAATGAGCAGTTCTTC
TRBJ2-1	TRBV19	medium-sized	.	CASSPAGSYNEQFF	TGTGCCAGTAGTCCGGCGGGCTCCTACAATGAGCAGTTCTTC
TRBJ1-2	TRBV9	.	.	CASSARGDSLNYGYTF	TGTGCCAGCAGCGCCCGGGGGGACTCTCTAAACTATGGCTACACCTTC
TRBJ2-7	TRBV10-2	.	.	CASSMGQGSHEQYF	TGCGCCAGCAGTATGGGTCAGGGATCGCACGAGCAGTACTTC
TRBJ1-1	TRBV9	.	.	CASSVALVYTEAFF	TGTGCCAGCAGCGTAGCTTTAGTTTACACTGAAGCTTTCTTT
TRBJ2-7	TRBV19	.	.	CASSIIGEYEQYF	TGTGCCAGTAGTATAATTGGAGAATACGAGCAGTACTTC
TRBJ2-7	TRBV11-2	.	TRBD1	CASSLGQGGHEQYF	TGTGCCAGCAGCCTCGGACAGGGGGGGCACGAGCAGTACTTC
TRBJ1-2	TRBV27	.	.	CASSLSRGERIYGYTF	TGTGCCAGCAGTTTATCGCGGGGCGAGCGGATATATGGCTACACCTTC
TRBJ1-2	TRBV27	.	TRBD1	CASRDASTGGRGGYTF	TGTGCCAGTCGGGACGCTTCTACAGGGGGCAGGGGTGGCTACACCTTC
TRBJ2-1	TRBV5-8	once	TRBD2	CASSQVAGVLYNEQFF	TGTGCCAGCAGCCAAGTAGCGGGAGTTCTCTACAATGAGCAGTTCTTC
TRBJ1-1	TRBV19	.	.	CASSLAVGRRTNTEAFF	TGTGCCAGTAGTCTCGCAGTGGGTAGGCGGACGAACACTGAAGCTTTCTTT
TRBJ2-1	TRBV10-2	medium-sized	.	CASSGGNSYNEQFF	TGCGCCAGCAGTGGAGGGAACAGTTACAATGAGCAGTTCTTC
TRBJ2-7	TRBV6-6	.	.	CASSTPLDRLAGEQYF	TGTGCCAGCAGTACTCCACTTGACCGTTTGGCGGGCGAGCAGTACTTC
TRBJ2-7	TRBV6-5	.	.	CASSYRRTYEQYF	TGTGCCAGCAGTTACAGGCGTACCTACGAGCAGTACTTC
TRBJ2-1	TRBV5-1	.	.	CASSLDPPSVGQFF	TGCGCCAGCAGCTTGGACCCCCCTAGCGTGGGGCAGTTCTTC
TRBJ1-1	TRBV6-5	.	.	CASRRDGTSGAFF	TGTGCCAGCAGAAGAGACGGAACCTCCGGTGCTTTCTTT
TRBJ1-2	TRBV2	.	.	CASIEGGFGYTF	TGTGCCAGTATCGAGGGGGGGTTTGGCTACACCTTC
TRBJ2-7	TRBV5-1	.	TRBD2	CASSLVREAGEEQYF	TGCGCCAGCAGCTTGGTACGGGAGGCGGGTGAAGAGCAGTACTTC
TRBJ2-3	TRBV30	once	.	CAWSLGRAYTDTQYF	TGTGCCTGGAGCCTGGGTCGAGCCTACACAGATACGCAGTATTTT
TRBJ2-7	TRBV2	once	.	CASGLLYEQYF	TGTGCCAGCGGACTTTTATACGAGCAGTACTTC
TRBJ2-7	TRBV14	.	TRBD2	CASSQLLAGESYEQYF	TGTGCCAGCAGCCAGCTTCTAGCGGGAGAATCCTACGAGCAGTACTTC
TRBJ2-6	TRBV7-9	.	.	CASTPRGAFAGANVLTF	TGTGCCAGCACACCTCGGGGGGCTTTTGCTGGGGCCAACGTCCTGACTTTC
TRBJ2-3	TRBV18	.	.	CASSPGGPDTQYF	TGTGCCAGCTCCCCCGGAGGCCCCGATACGCAGTATTTT
TRBJ2-5	TRBV27	.	.	CASSFEGTQETQYF	TGTGCCAGCAGTTTCGAGGGAACCCAAGAGACCCAGTACTTC
TRBJ2-5	TRBV27	.	TRBD2	CASSSYPGLGALETQYF	TGTGCCAGCAGTTCTTACCCGGGACTAGGTGCATTAGAGACCCAGTACTTC
TRBJ1-1	TRBV28	.	.	CASSITGMTEAFF	TGTGCCAGCAGCATAACAGGGATGACTGAAGCTTTCTTT
TRBJ1-1	TRBV6-6	.	.	CASTTEAFF	TGTGCCAGCACCACTGAAGCTTTCTTT
TRBJ2-7	TRBV19	.	TRBD1	CASSLDQGVYEQYF	TGTGCCAGTAGCCTCGACCAGGGGGTCTACGAGCAGTACTTC
TRBJ1-1	TRBV18	.	.	CASRNWGTEAFF	TGTGCCAGTCGAAACTGGGGCACTGAAGCTTTCTTT
TRBJ2-5	TRBV11-2	.	TRBD2	CASTFASGSPETQYF	TGTGCCAGCACCTTTGCTAGCGGGAGTCCAGAGACCCAGTACTTC
TRBJ2-1	TRBV19	.	.	CASSIGTDYNEQFF	TGTGCCAGTAGTATTGGTACAGACTACAATGAGCAGTTCTTC
TRBJ2-5	TRBV11-3	once	TRBD2	CASSRGLAGRRYQETQYF	TGTGCCAGCAGCAGGGGACTAGCGGGGCGTCGGTACCAAGAGACCCAGTACTTC
TRBJ2-1	TRBV2	once	TRBD2	CASRMGLAGANEQFF	TGTGCCAGTCGGATGGGACTAGCGGGAGCGAATGAGCAGTTCTTC
TRBJ2-7	TRBV5-1	.	TRBD2	CASSLSGTSVTYEQYF	TGCGCCAGCAGCCTATCCGGGACTAGCGTCACCTACGAGCAGTACTTC
TRBJ1-2	TRBV5-1	.	TRBD1	CASSLGNGTGFYGYTF	TGCGCCAGCAGCTTGGGGAACGGGACAGGCTTCTATGGCTACACCTTC
TRBJ1-1	TRBV19	.	.	CASSRRDLNTEAFF	TGTGCCTCCTCCAGGCGGGACCTTAACACTGAAGCTTTCTTT
TRBJ1-5	TRBV6-1	.	TRBD1	CAADDAGTGNQPQHF	TGTGCCGCCGACGACGCCGGGACAGGTAATCAGCCCCAGCATTTT
TRBJ1-2	TRBV30	.	.	CGRTAGHGYTF	TGTGGCCGGACAGCTGGCCATGGCTACACCTTC
TRBJ2-7	TRBV4-1	.	.	CASSYLDAYEQYF	TGCGCCAGCAGCTATCTGGACGCCTACGAGCAGTACTTC
TRBJ2-7	TRBV5-5	.	.	CASSLEAHFYEQYF	TGTGCCAGCAGCTTGGAAGCTCACTTCTACGAGCAGTACTTC
TRBJ2-7	TRBV27	.	TRBD2	CASTSTPTSGRGEQYF	TGTGCCAGCACCTCGACTCCGACTAGCGGGAGGGGGGAGCAGTACTTC
TRBJ2-7	TRBV27	.	TRBD1	CASRPHGTGSYEQYF	TGTGCCAGCAGACCTCATGGGACAGGGAGCTACGAGCAGTACTTC
TRBJ2-1	TRBV28	.	TRBD2	CASRLAGGRFVEQFF	TGTGCCAGCAGACTAGCGGGAGGAAGATTTGTTGAGCAGTTCTTC
TRBJ1-4	TRBV5-4	.	.	CASSLDRGKLNEKLFF	TGTGCCAGCAGCTTGGACCGGGGGAAACTTAATGAAAAACTGTTTTTT
TRBJ2-7	TRBV9	.	TRBD1	CASSEYPDRGYEQYF	TGTGCCAGCAGCGAGTACCCGGACAGGGGCTACGAGCAGTACTTC
TRBJ1-4	TRBV7-7	.	TRBD1	CASSLDRDEKLFF	TGTGCTAGCAGCTTAGACAGGGATGAAAAACTGTTTTTT
TRBJ2-3	TRBV5-1	once	TRBD2	CASSPGTSVGDTQYF	TGCGCCAGCAGCCCAGGGACTAGCGTTGGGGATACGCAGTATTTT
TRBJ2-5	TRBV5-8	.	.	CASRQGGFVQETQYF	TGTGCCAGCAGGCAAGGGGGGTTCGTCCAAGAGACCCAGTACTTC
TRBJ2-5	TRBV29-1	.	.	CSVGHGRETQYF	TGCAGCGTTGGGCATGGGCGGGAGACCCAGTACTTC
TRBJ1-2	TRBV14	few	TRBD1	CASSQAGTAYGYTF	TGTGCCAGCAGCCAAGCCGGGACAGCTTATGGCTACACCTTC
TRBJ1-2	TRBV25-1	.	TRBD1	CASGRGGANYGYTF	TGTGCCAGCGGCAGGGGGGGTGCTAACTATGGCTACACCTTC